The present TCR beta chain was sequenced within a study of chemoradiotherapy in HPV16-positive cancers. Background on the study: A couple of HPV16-positive patients' cells yielded candidate HPV-specific clones and common motifs. Study-level results: Only a couple of HPV16-positive patients supplied the functional HPV-specificity definition. For HPV16-positive patients, expanding HPV-responsive T cells associated with longer recurrence-free survival.

Sequenced by immunoSEQ multiplex PCR; TCRdb stores in-frame clones only, minus some. Among about 15,000 clones listed, approximately 89% were seen once. As for this clone: Its target is unknown.

Germline trimming cut 1 base from V and 5 bases from J; bases unmatched to any gene: 8. Germline CDR1 and CDR2: LNHDA and SQIVND (reference sequence). The CDR3 contains 16 residues. The clonotype was recovered from a human donor with HPV-associated anogenital cancer. The sequences come from tumor tissue, collected from a patient who underwent chemoradiotherapy. The chain recombines TRBV19 with TRBJ2-5, with TRBD1 identical over 9 bases. CDR3 region: CASSIGWDREEETQYF. CDR3 coding DNA: TGTGCCAGTAGTATAGGTTGGGACAGGGAAGAGGAGACCCAGTACTTC.